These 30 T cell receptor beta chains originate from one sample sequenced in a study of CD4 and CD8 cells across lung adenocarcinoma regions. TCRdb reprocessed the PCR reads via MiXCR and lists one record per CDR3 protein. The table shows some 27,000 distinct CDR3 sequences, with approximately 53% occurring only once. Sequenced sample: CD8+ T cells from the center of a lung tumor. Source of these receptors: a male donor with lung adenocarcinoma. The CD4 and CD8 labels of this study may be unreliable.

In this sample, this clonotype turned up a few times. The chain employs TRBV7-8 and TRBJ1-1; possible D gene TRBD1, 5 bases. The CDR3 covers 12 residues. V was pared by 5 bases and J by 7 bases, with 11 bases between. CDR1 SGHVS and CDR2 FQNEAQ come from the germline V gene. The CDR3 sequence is CASSITRGEAFF. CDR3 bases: TGTGCCAGCAGCATAACTAGGGGTGAAGCTTTCTTT.

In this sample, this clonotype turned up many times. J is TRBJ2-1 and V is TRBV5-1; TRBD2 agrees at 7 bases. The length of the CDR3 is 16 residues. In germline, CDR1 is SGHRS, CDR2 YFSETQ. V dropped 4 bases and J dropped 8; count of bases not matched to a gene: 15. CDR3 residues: CASSRRTSGPSDEQFF. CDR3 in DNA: TGCGCCAGCAGCCGGAGGACTAGTGGTCCCTCCGATGAGCAGTTCTTC.

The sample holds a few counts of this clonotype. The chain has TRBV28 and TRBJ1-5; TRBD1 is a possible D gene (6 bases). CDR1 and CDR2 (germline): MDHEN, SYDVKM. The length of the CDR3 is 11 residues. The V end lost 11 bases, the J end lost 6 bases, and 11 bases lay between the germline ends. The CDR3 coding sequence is TGTGCCGGAGGGGGTCCTCAGCCCCAGCATTTT. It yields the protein CAGGGPQPQHF.

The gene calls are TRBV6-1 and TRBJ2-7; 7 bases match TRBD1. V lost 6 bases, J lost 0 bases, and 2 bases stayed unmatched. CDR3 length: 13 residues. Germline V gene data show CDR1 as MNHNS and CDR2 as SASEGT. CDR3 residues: CASSAGGSYEQYF. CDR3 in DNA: TGTGCCAGCAGCGCAGGGGGCTCCTACGAGCAGTACTTC.

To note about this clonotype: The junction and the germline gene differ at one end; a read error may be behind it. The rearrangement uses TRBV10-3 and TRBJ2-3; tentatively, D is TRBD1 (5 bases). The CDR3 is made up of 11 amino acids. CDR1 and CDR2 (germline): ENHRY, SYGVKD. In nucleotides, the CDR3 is TGTGCGCCCTCTGCGACAGACACGCAGTATTTC. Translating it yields CAPSATDTQYF.

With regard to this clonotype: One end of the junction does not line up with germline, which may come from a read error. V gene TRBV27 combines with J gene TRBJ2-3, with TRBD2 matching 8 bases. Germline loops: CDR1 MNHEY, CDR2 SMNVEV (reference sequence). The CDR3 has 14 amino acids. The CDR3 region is CASSPLAGTNTQYF. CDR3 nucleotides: TGTGCCAGCAGTCCCCTAGCGGGCACAAACACGCAGTATTTC.

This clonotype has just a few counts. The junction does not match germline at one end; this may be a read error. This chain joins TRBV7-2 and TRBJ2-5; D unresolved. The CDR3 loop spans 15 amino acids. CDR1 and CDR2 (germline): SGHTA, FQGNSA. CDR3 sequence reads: CASSLGQTYQETQYF. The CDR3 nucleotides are TGTGCCAGCAGTTTAGGTCAGACGTACCAAGAGACCCAGTACTTC.

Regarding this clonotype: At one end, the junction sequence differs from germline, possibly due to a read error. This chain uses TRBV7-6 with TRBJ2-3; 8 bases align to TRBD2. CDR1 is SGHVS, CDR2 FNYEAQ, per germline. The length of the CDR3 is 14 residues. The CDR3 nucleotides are TGTGCGGGCAGCGGGGGCTATGCGGGAGATACGCAGTACTTT. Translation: CAGSGGYAGDTQYF.

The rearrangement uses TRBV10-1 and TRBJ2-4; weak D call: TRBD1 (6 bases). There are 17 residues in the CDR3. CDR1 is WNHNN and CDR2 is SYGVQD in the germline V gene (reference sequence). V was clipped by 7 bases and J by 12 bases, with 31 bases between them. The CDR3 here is CASTTDSLSLAQKTQYF. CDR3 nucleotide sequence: TGCGCCAGCACAACGGACAGCCTAAGCCTTGCCCAAAAGACTCAGTACTTC.

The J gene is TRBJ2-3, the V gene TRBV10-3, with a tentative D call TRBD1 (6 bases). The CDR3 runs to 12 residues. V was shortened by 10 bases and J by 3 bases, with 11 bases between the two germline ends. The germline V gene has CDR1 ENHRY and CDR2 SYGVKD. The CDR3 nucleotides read TGTGCCACCTCTAGGGGGACAGATACGCAGTATTTT. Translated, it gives CATSRGTDTQYF.

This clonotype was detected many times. CDR3 coding DNA: TGTGCCAGCAGCGCCTACAATGAGCAGTTCTTC. Translating it yields CASSAYNEQFF. The V call is TRBV7-6, the J call TRBJ2-1; no clear D gene. V was shortened by 5 bases and J by 2 bases, with 1 base between the two germline ends. Per germline, CDR1 SGHVS and CDR2 FNYEAQ. The CDR3 is 11 amino acids. Complete variable domain (other parts from reference TRBV7-6 and TRBJ2-1): GAGVSQSPRYKVTKRGQDVALRCDPISGHVSLYWYRQALGQGPEFLTYFNYEAQQDKSGLPNDRFSAERPEGSISTLTIQRTEQRDSAMYRCASSAYNEQFFGPGTRLTVL.

The CDR3 sequence is CASLPLTDSSYEQYF. DNA of the CDR3: TGTGCCAGCTTACCCCTGACGGATAGCTCCTACGAGCAGTACTTC. The chain combines TRBV6-1 with TRBJ2-5, with D hard to call. Matching the DNA end better, TRBJ2-7 makes the J call doubtful. This CDR3 comprises 15 residues. Germline V lookup: CDR1 MNHNS, CDR2 SASEGT.

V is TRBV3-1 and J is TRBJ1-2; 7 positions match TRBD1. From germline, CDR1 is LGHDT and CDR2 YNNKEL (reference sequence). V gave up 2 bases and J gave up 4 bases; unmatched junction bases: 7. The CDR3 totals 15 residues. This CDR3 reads CASSQYPGGAYGYTF. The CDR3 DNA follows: TGTGCCAGCAGCCAATACCCAGGGGGAGCCTATGGCTACACCTTC.

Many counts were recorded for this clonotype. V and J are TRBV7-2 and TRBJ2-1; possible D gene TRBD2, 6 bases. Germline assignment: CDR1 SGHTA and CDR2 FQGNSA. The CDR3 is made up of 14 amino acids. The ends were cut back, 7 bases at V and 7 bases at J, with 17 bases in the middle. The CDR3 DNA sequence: TGTGCCAGCACCAGACTAGTCTCGCAGAATGAGCAGTTCTTC. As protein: CASTRLVSQNEQFF. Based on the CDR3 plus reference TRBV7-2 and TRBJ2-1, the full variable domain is GAGVSQSPSNKVTEKGKDVELRCDPISGHTALYWYRQSLGQGLEFLIYFQGNSAPDKSGLPSDRFSAERTGGSVSTLTIQRTQQEDSAVYLCASTRLVSQNEQFFGPGTRLTVL.

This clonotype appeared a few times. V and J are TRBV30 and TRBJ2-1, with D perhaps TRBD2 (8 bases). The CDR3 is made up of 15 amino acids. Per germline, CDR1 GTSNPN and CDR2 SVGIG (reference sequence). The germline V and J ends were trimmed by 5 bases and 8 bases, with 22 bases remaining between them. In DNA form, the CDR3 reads TGTGCCTGGGATCCCGGGACTAGAGGGGGCGATGAGCAGTTCTTC. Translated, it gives CAWDPGTRGGDEQFF.

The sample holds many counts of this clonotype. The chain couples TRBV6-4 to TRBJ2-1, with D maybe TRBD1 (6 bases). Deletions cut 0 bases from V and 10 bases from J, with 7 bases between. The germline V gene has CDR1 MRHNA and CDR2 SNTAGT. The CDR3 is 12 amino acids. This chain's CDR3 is CASSDSRGEQFF. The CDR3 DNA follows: TGTGCCAGCAGTGACTCCAGGGGAGAGCAGTTCTTC.

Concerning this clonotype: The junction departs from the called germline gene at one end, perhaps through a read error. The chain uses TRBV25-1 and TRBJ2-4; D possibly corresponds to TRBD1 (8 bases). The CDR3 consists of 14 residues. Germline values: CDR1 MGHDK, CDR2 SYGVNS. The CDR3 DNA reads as TGTGGCAGCAGGGGGCCGGGAGGCACAAATATGCAGTACTTC. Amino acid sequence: CGSRGPGGTNMQYF. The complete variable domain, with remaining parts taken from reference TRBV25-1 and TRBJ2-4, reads EADIYQTPRYLVIGTGKKITLECSQTMGHDKMYWYQQDPGMELHLIHYSYGVNSTEKGDLSSESTVSRIRTEHFPLTLESARPSHTSQYLCGSRGPGGTNMQYFGAGTRLSVL.

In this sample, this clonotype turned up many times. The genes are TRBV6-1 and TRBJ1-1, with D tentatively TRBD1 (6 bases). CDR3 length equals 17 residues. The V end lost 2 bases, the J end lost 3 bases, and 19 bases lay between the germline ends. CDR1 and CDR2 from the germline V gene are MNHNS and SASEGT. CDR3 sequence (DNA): TGTGCCAGCAGTGAAAAGGCCGGCGGGGGCGCAGACACTGAAGCTTTCTTT. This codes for CASSEKAGGGADTEAFF.

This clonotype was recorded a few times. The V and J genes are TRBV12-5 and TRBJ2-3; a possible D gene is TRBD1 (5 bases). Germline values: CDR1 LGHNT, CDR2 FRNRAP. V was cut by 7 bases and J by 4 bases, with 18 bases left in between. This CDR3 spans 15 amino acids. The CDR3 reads CASVDKGIGPDTQYF. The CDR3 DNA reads TGTGCTAGTGTGGATAAGGGGATCGGGCCAGATACGCAGTATTTT. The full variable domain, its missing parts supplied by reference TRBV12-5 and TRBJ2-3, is DARVTQTPRHKVTEMGQEVTMRCQPILGHNTVFWYRQTMMQGLELLAYFRNRAPLDDSGMPKDRFSAEMPDATLATLKIQPSEPRDSAVYFCASVDKGIGPDTQYFGPGTRLTVL.

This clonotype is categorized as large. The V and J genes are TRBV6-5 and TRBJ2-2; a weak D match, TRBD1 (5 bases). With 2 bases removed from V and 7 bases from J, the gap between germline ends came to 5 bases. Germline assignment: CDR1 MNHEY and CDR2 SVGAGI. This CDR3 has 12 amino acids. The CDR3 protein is CASSYRGGELFF. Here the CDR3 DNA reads TGTGCCAGCAGTTACAGGGGCGGGGAGCTGTTTTTT.

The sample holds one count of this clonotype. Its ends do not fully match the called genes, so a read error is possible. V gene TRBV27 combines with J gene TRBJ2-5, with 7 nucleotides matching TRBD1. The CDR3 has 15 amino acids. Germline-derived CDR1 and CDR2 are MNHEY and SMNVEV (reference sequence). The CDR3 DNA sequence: TGTGCCAGGGGGCCAGGGGGTGCGGACCAAGAGATCCAGTACTTC. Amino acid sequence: CARGPGGADQEIQYF.

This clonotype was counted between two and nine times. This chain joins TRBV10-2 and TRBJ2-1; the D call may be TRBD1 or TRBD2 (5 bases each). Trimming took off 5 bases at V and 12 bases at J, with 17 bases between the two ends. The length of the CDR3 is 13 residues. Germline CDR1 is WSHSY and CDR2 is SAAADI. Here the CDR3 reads CASSSGTSIGQFF. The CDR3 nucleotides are TGCGCCAGCAGTTCCGGGACCAGCATTGGGCAGTTCTTC.

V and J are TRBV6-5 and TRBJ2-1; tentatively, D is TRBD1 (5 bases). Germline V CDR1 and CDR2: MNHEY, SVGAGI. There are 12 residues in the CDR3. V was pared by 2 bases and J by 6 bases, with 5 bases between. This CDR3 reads CASSYDSNEQFF. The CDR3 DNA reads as TGTGCCAGCAGTTACGACAGCAATGAGCAGTTCTTC.

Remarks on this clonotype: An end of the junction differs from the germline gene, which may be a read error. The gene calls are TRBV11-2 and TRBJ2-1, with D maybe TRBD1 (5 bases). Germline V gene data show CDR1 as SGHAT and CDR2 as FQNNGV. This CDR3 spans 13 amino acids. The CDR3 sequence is CASSFYGHDAQFF. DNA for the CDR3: TGTGCCAGCAGCTTTTACGGACACGATGCGCAGTTCTTT. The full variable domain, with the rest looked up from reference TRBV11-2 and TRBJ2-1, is EAGVAQSPRYKIIEKRQSVAFWCNPISGHATLYWYQQILGQGPKLLIQFQNNGVVDDSQLPKDRFSAERLKGVDSTLKIQPAKLEDSAVYLCASSFYGHDAQFFGPGTRLTVL.

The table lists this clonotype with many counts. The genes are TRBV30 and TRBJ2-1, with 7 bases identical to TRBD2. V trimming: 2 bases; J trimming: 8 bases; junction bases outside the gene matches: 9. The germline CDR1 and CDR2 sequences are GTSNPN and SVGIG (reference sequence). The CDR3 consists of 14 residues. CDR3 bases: TGTGCCTGGAGTTTGGAGGGCGGGGGATATGAGCAGTTCTTC. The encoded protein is CAWSLEGGGYEQFF.

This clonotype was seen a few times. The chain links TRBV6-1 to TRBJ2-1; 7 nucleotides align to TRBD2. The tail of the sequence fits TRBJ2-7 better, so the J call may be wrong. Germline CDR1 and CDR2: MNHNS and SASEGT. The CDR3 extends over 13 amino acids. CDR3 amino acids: CASSQGGTYEQYF. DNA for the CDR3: TGTGCCAGCAGTCAGGGAGGGACCTACGAGCAGTACTTC.

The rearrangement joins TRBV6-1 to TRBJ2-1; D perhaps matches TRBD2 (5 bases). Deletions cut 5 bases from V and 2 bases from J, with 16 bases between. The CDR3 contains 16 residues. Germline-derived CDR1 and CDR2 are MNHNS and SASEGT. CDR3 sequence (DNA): TGTGCCAGCAGTCCAGACCCGCCTAGCACCTACAATGAGCAGTTCTTC. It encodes CASSPDPPSTYNEQFF.

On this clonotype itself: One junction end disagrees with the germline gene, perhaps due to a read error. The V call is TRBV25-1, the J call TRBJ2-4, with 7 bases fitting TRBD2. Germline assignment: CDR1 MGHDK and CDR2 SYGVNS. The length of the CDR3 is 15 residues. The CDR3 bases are TGTGCCAGCAGTGAGGGGGGGTGGGCCAAAAACATGCAGTACTTC. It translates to CASSEGGWAKNMQYF.

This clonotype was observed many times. CDR3 sequence (DNA): TGTGCCAGCAATAGGATGACGTACACCGGGGAGCTGTTTTTT. This gives the protein CASNRMTYTGELFF. The chain joins TRBV6-1 to TRBJ2-2; no firm D call. The V end was cut by 7 bases, the J end by 3 bases, with 12 bases between. The V gene's germline CDR1 is MNHNS and CDR2 SASEGT. There are 14 residues in the CDR3.

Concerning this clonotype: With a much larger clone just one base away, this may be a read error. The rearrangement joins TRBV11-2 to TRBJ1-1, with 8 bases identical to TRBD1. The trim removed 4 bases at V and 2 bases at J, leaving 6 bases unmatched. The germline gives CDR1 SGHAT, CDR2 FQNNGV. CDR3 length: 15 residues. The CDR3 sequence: CASSSTQGANTEAFF. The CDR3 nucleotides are TGTGCCAGCAGCTCTACTCAGGGGGCCAACACTGAAGCTTTCTTT.